This T cell receptor (beta chain) appears in the sequencing data of a study of blood T cell repertoires in COVID-19. Study in general: Samples came from the United States, Italy and Spain, spanning acute and convalescent COVID-19.

Authors' data handling: Reference gene primer amplification gave estimated nucleated cell counts. The method was immunoSEQ multiplex PCR; TCRdb's version includes in-frame clones alone and lacks a portion of them. V and J calls and clone size are as listed in that table; D and trimming were resolved from the DNA. The data hold more than 250,000 clones, with around 92% observed a single time. The trim removed 6 bases at V and 3 bases at J, leaving 7 bases unmatched. Germline V lookup: CDR1 SGHVS, CDR2 FNYEAQ. This CDR3 is 16 amino acids long. The receptor comes from a man aged 18-30 years who had recovered from COVID-19. The sequencing sample was made of peripheral blood. The V call is TRBV7-6, the J call TRBJ2-1, with TRBD1 matching over 11 bases. CDR3 in DNA: TGTGCCAGCAGAGCGGGACAGGGGGGATTCTACAATGAGCAGTTCTTC. Its translation: CASRAGQGGFYNEQFF.